This is a list of T cell receptor beta chains from one sample in a study of blood T cell repertoires in COVID-19. TCRdb's table, derived via immunoSEQ multiplex PCR, lists solely in-frame clones and lacks some. The sample holds roughly 250,000 clones; 82% are singletons and the top ten take around 4.7%. Sequencing was performed on peripheral blood. The receptors were sampled from a woman in her 70s with acute or convalescent COVID-19. The CDR3 runs from the conserved cysteine through the conserved F or W. D genes are given only for firm matches. Clone sizes are given selectively: once, few, many, or a class where the clone is expanded.

abundance | j_gene | v_gene | d_gene | CDR3nt | CDR3aa
NA | TRBJ1-1 | TRBV30 | NA | TGTGCCTGGAATCTACAGGGTGAAGCTTTCTTT | CAWNLQGEAFF
NA | TRBJ1-5 | TRBV9 | NA | TGTGCCAGCAGCGTCACCGGACAGCGCAATCAGCCCCAGCATTTT | CASSVTGQRNQPQHF
NA | TRBJ2-5 | TRBV5-1 | NA | TGCGCCAGCAGCTTGTCCACAGGGCAGGAGACCCAGTACTTC | CASSLSTGQETQYF
NA | TRBJ1-1 | TRBV6-5 | TRBD1 | TGTGCCAGCAGTTACTCGGCAGGGGGCCTGAACACTGAAGCTTTCTTT | CASSYSAGGLNTEAFF
NA | TRBJ2-1 | TRBV4-3 | TRBD1 | TGCGCCAGCAGCCGGACAGGGATCGTCTACAATGAGCAGTTCTTC | CASSRTGIVYNEQFF
NA | TRBJ1-1 | TRBV24-1 | NA | TGTGCCACCAGTGATGGCGGGTTGAAGGGGAACACTGAAGCTTTCTTT | CATSDGGLKGNTEAFF
NA | TRBJ1-2 | TRBV3-1/TRBV3-2 | TRBD1 | TGTGCCAGCAGCCCCCTGGGACAGGGAAGGAACTATGGCTACACCTTC | CASSPLGQGRNYGYTF
once | TRBJ1-2 | TRBV19 | NA | TGTGCCAGTAGTTCCGACGGGTTCTATGGCTACACCTTC | CASSSDGFYGYTF
NA | TRBJ2-1 | TRBV5-5 | NA | TGTGCCAGCAGCTTGGGGAGGGGGCAAACCTTACGGCATGAGCAGTTCTTC | CASSLGRGQTLRHEQFF
NA | TRBJ1-6 | TRBV7-2 | NA | TGTGCCAGCAGCTTAGTCGGACAGAATTCACCCCTCCACTTT | CASSLVGQNSPLHF
NA | TRBJ1-6 | TRBV19 | NA | TGTGCCAGTACCCCCCAGGGTGATGTCATATCACCCCTCCACTTT | CASTPQGDVISPLHF
NA | TRBJ2-7 | TRBV4-2 | NA | TGTGCCAGCAGCCAAGCCGGGAGCTTAGGCGAGCAGTACTTC | CASSQAGSLGEQYF
NA | TRBJ1-2 | TRBV5-4 | TRBD1 | TGTGCCAGCAGCCCGGGAGGGACAGGGTGGGCTGGCTACACCTTC | CASSPGGTGWAGYTF
medium-sized | TRBJ1-2 | TRBV11-2 | TRBD1 | TGTGCCAGCAGCTTAGATCTTACAGGGGGAGATGGCTACACCTTC | CASSLDLTGGDGYTF
NA | TRBJ1-6 | TRBV6-2/TRBV6-3 | TRBD1 | TGTGCCAGCAGTTACTTCGTCGGACAGGGGGATTATTATAATTCACCCCTCCACTTT | CASSYFVGQGDYYNSPLHF
NA | TRBJ2-1 | TRBV5-1 | TRBD2 | TGCGCCAGCAGCCCACGAGGGTTAGCGGGGGGGATTAACAATGAGCAGTTCTTC | CASSPRGLAGGINNEQFF
NA | TRBJ1-5 | TRBV10-2 | NA | TGCGCCATCCCGCGGCCCCAGCATTTT | CAIPRPQHF
NA | TRBJ1-2 | TRBV10-1 | NA | TGCGCCAGCAGTACACAGGGATCCTATGGCTACACCTTC | CASSTQGSYGYTF
NA | TRBJ1-5 | TRBV5-6 | NA | TGTGCCAGCAGCTTAGGACAGTTCGTGGCTCAGCCCCAGCATTTT | CASSLGQFVAQPQHF
NA | TRBJ1-5 | TRBV20-1 | TRBD1 | TGCAGTGCTAGTCGGGCCGGGACAGGGCAACAGCCCCAGCATTTT | CSASRAGTGQQPQHF
NA | TRBJ2-1 | TRBV10-3 | NA | TGTGCCATCAGTGATGGACAGCCGTCCTACAATGAGCAGTTCTTC | CAISDGQPSYNEQFF
NA | TRBJ1-5 | TRBV6-6 | TRBD1 | TGTGCCAGCAGTTACTCATCAGGGACAGGTCAGCCCCAGCATTTT | CASSYSSGTGQPQHF
few | TRBJ2-3 | TRBV2 | TRBD2 | TGTGCCAGCGGGGTAGCGGGGGGGTTCTCCGATACGCAGTATTTT | CASGVAGGFSDTQYF
NA | TRBJ2-2 | TRBV4-2 | NA | TGTGCCAGCAGCCAAGTTGTTGGCGGGGGGGAGCTGTTTTTT | CASSQVVGGGELFF
NA | TRBJ2-7 | TRBV3-1/TRBV3-2 | NA | TGTGCCAGCAGCCCTTTCGGCTCCTACGAGCAGTACTTC | CASSPFGSYEQYF
NA | TRBJ2-3 | TRBV3-1/TRBV3-2 | NA | TGTGCCAGCAGCCCCCGAGACTCTACGCAGTATTTT | CASSPRDSTQYF
NA | TRBJ1-2 | TRBV3-1/TRBV3-2 | NA | TGTGCCAGCAGCCCCGAAGCCGGGACAAAAGGTCTTTTCTATGGCTACACCTTC | CASSPEAGTKGLFYGYTF
few | TRBJ2-1 | TRBV18 | NA | TGTGCCAGCTCACACGGAGTGAGCGACAATGAGCAGTTCTTC | CASSHGVSDNEQFF
once | TRBJ2-5 | TRBV12-3/TRBV12-4 | NA | TGTGCCAGCAGTCCACAAAAGACCCAGTACTTC | CASSPQKTQYF
few | TRBJ1-5 | TRBV7-2 | TRBD1 | TGTGCCACCAAACCAAGGCAGGGGGCTTACCAGCCCCAGCATTTT | CATKPRQGAYQPQHF
NA | TRBJ2-1 | TRBV5-4 | NA | TGTGCCAGCAGCTTGGGGCAGACCCTCCTGCGGGAGCAGTTCTTC | CASSLGQTLLREQFF
NA | TRBJ1-1 | TRBV5-8 | TRBD1 | TGTGCCAGCAGCTTTGGGACAGGGAACACTGAAGCTTTCTTT | CASSFGTGNTEAFF
NA | TRBJ2-2 | TRBV6-6 | NA | TGTGCCACCTCAGTCACAGAACAAGCCGGGGAGCTGTTTTTT | CATSVTEQAGELFF
NA | TRBJ1-3 | TRBV3-1/TRBV3-2 | TRBD1 | TGTGCCAGCAGAGACAGGGGGTCCTCTGGAAACACCATATATTTT | CASRDRGSSGNTIYF
NA | TRBJ1-5 | TRBV19 | TRBD1 | TGTGCCAGTAGAGGTAGGACAGGGGAAGAGCCCCAGCATTTT | CASRGRTGEEPQHF
NA | TRBJ1-3 | TRBV6-6 | NA | TGTGCCAGCAGTCCCCCAGGGATCTCTGGAAACACCATATATTTT | CASSPPGISGNTIYF
NA | TRBJ1-4 | TRBV6-4 | NA | TGTGCCAGCTGCCGGGATTCAGCGAGAGAAAAACTGTTTTTT | CASCRDSAREKLFF
once | TRBJ1-5 | TRBV30 | NA | TGTGCCTGGGCCTCTTATAGCAATCAGCCCCAGCATTTT | CAWASYSNQPQHF
NA | TRBJ1-2 | TRBV9 | NA | TGTGCCAGCAGCAGAGACTATGGCTACACCTTC | CASSRDYGYTF
NA | TRBJ2-7 | TRBV3-1/TRBV3-2 | TRBD1 | TGTGCCAGCAGCCAAGACCCTTATGGGACAGGCTACGAGCAGTACTTC | CASSQDPYGTGYEQYF
NA | TRBJ2-1 | TRBV10-3 | TRBD2 | TGTGCCACGGGACTAGGGGTTGAGCAGTTCTTC | CATGLGVEQFF
NA | TRBJ2-1 | TRBV20-1 | TRBD1 | TGCAGTGCCGGGGACAGTATATCGCAGTTCTTC | CSAGDSISQFF